This TCR beta chain was sequenced during a study of blood T cell repertoires in COVID-19. For the study at large: From T cells, B-cell-depleted T cells, or PBMCs came the material, which was cDNA or gDNA.

This CDR3 comprises 18 residues. Germline assignment: CDR1 ENHRY and CDR2 SYGVKD. V was clipped by 0 bases and J by 6 bases; unmatched bases: 16. Study processing details: Amplification of reference gene primers was used by the study to estimate nucleated cell counts. The assay was immunoSEQ multiplex PCR, and TCRdb's table has in-frame clones only and misses some. Clone size and the V and J calls come from that table; the DNA yielded D and trimming. The sample shows 350,000 to 400,000 clones, 85% to 90% of them seen only once. Donors in Cohort 3 counted as recovered after two negative PCRs, clearance, or symptom resolution.

The chain uses TRBV10-3 and TRBJ1-1; 7 positions agree with TRBD1. The sample was PBMCs or T cells enriched from blood (not recorded which). The receptor was isolated from a woman aged 25-40 years who had recovered from COVID-19. This CDR3 reads CAISESRRGGEGAAEAFF. The CDR3 bases are TGTGCCATCAGTGAGTCGAGAAGGGGAGGTGAGGGGGCCGCTGAAGCTTTCTTT.